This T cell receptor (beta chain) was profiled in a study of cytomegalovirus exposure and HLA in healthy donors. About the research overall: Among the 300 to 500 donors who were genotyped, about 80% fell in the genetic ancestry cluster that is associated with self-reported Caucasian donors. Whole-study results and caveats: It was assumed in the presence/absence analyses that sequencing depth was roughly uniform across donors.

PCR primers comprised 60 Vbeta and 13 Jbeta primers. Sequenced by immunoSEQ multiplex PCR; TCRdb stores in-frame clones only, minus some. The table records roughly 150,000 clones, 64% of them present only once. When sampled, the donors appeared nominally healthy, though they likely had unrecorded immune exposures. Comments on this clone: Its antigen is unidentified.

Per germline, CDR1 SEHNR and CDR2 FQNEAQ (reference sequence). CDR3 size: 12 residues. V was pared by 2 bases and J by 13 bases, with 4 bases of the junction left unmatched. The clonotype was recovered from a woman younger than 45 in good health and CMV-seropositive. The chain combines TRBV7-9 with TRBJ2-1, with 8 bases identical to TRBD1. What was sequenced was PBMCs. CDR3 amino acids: CASSLQGTGQFF. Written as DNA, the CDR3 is TGTGCCAGCAGCTTACAAGGGACAGGTCAGTTCTTC.